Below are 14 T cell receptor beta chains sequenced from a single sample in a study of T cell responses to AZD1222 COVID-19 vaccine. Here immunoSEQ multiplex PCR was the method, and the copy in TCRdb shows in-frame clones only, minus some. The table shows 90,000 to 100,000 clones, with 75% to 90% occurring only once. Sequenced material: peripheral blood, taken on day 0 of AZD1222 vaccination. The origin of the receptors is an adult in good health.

CDR3 sequence (DNA): TGCGCCAGCAGTCAAGGCAGTAAAATGGAGACCCAGTACTTC. This encodes CASSQGSKMETQYF. The chain joins TRBV23-1 to TRBJ2-5; D call uncertain. TRBV23-1 is an open reading frame whose function is uncertain. The CDR3 has 14 amino acids. The ends were cut back, 2 bases at V and 5 bases at J, with 12 bases in the middle.

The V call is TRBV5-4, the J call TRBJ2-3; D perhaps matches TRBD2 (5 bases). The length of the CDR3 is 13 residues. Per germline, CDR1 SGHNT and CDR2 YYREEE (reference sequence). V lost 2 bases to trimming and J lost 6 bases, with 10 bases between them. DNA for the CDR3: TGTGCCAGCAGCTTCGGAGGTGACGATACGCAGTATTTT. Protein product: CASSFGGDDTQYF.

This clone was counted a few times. In DNA form, the CDR3 reads TGTGCCACCAGCAGAGGTAACCGGGACCTACCCGGGGAGCTGTTTTTT. Protein: CATSRGNRDLPGELFF. The chain joins TRBV15 to TRBJ2-2; D possibly uses TRBD1 or TRBD2 (5 bases each). This CDR3 comprises 16 residues. Germline V gives CDR1 LNHNV, CDR2 YYDKDF (reference sequence). Trimming shortened V by 1 base and J by 6 bases, and 15 bases separated the two germline ends.

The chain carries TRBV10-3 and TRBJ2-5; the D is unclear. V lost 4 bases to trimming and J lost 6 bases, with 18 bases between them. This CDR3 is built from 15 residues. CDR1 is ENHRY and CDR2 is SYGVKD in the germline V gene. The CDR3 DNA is TGTGCCATCAGTGGGCACGGAAATCTTGGGCAGACCCAGTACTTC. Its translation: CAISGHGNLGQTQYF.

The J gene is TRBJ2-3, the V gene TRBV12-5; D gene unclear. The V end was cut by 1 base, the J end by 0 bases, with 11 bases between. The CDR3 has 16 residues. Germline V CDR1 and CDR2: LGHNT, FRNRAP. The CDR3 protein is CASGLDDPRSTDTQYF. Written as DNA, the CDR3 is TGTGCTAGTGGTTTGGACGACCCCAGGAGCACAGATACGCAGTATTTT.

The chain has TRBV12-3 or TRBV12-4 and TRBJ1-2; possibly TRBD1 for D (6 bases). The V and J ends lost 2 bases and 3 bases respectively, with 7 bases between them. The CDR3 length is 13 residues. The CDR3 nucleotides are TGTGCCAGCAGTTTACAGGGGCACTATGGCTACACCTTC. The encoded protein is CASSLQGHYGYTF.

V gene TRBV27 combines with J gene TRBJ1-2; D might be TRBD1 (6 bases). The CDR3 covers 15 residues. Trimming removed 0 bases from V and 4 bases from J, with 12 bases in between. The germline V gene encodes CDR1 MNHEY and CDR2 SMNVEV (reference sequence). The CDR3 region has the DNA TGTGCCAGCAGTTTATCGGCAGGGGCGATCTATGGCTACACCTTC. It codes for CASSLSAGAIYGYTF.

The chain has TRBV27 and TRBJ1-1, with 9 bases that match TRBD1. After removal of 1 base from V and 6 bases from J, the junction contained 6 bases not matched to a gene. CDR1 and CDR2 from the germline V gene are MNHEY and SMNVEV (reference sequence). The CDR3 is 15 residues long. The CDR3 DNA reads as TGTGCCAGCAGTTTATATGGGACAGGGAGCTCTGAAGCTTTCTTT. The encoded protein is CASSLYGTGSSEAFF.

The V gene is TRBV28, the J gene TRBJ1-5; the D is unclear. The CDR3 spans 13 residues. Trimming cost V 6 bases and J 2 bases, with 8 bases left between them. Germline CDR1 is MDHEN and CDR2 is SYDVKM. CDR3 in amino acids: CASRESGNQPQHF. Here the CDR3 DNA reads TGTGCCAGCAGAGAGTCGGGCAATCAGCCCCAGCATTTT.

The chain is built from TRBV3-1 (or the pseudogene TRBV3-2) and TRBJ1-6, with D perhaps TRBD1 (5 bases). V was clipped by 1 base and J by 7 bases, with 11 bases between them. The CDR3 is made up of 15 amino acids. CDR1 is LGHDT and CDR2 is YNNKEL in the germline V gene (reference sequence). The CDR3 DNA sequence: TGTGCCAGCAGCCAAGTACGGGGCGCGAATTCACCCCTCCACTTT. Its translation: CASSQVRGANSPLHF.

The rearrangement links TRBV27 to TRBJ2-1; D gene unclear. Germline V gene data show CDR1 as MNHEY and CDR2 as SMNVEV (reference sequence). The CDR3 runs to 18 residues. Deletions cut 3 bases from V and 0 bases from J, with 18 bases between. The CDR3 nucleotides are TGTGCCAGCAGTTTTCCCACGCGGCAACGGCACTCCTACAATGAGCAGTTCTTC. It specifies CASSFPTRQRHSYNEQFF.

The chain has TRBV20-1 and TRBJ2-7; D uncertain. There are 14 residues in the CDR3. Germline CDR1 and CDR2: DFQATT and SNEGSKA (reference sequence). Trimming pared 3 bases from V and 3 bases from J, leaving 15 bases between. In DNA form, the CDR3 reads TGCAGTGCTAGTGCACGGCGGTTCTACTACGAGCAGTACTTC. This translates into CSASARRFYYEQYF.

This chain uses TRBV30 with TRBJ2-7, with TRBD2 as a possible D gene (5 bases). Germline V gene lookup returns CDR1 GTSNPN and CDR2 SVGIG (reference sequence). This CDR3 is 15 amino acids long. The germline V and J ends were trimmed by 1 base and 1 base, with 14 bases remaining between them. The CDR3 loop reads CAWSGMLASSYEQYF. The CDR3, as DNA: TGTGCCTGGAGTGGAATGCTAGCCTCATCCTACGAGCAGTACTTC.

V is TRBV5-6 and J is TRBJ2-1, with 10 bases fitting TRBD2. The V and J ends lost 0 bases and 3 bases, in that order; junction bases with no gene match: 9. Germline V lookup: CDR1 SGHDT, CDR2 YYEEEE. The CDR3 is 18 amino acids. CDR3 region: CASSLVSRASGGYNEQFF. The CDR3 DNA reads TGTGCCAGCAGCTTGGTTTCCCGGGCTAGCGGGGGCTACAATGAGCAGTTCTTC.